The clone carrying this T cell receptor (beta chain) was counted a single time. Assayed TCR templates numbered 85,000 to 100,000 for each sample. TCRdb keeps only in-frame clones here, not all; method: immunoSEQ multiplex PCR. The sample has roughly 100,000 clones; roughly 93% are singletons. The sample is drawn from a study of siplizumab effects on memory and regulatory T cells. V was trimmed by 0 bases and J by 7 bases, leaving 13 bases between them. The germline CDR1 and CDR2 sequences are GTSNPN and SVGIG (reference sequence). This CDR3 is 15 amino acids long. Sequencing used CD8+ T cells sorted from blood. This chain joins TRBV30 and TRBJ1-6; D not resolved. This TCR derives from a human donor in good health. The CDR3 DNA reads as TGTGCCTGGAGTGTGGTAAAACAGACCAATTCACCCCTCCACTTT. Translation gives CAWSVVKQTNSPLHF.